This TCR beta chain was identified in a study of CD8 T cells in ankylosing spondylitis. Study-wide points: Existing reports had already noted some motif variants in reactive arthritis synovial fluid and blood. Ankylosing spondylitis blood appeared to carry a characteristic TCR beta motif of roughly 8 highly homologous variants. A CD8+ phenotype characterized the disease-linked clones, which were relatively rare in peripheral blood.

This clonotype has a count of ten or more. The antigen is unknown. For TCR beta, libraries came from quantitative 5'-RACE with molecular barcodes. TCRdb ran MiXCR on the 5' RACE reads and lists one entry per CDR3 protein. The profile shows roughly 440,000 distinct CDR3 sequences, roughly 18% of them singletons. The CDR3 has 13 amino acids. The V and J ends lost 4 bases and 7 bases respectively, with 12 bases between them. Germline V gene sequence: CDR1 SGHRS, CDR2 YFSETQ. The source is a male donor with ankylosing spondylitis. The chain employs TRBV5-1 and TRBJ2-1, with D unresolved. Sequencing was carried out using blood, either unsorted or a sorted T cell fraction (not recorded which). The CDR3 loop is CASSLVPGNEQFF. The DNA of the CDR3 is TGCGCCAGCAGCCTCGTGCCCGGGAATGAGCAGTTCTTC.